The 27 T cell receptor beta chains reported below all come from one sample, sequenced in a study of early T cells in non-severe SARS-CoV-2 infection. Via MiXCR, TCRdb re-called the 5' RACE reads, giving one row per CDR3 protein. The sample shows some 54,000 distinct CDR3 sequences, approximately 10% of them seen only once. The source material was whole blood. The origin of the receptors is an adult who was a healthcare worker with PCR-confirmed SARS-CoV-2 infection or an uninfected control (not recorded which).

This clonotype was seen at least ten times. The J gene is TRBJ2-7, the V gene TRBV28; D gene unclear. This CDR3 spans 15 amino acids. Per the germline V gene, CDR1 is MDHEN and CDR2 is SYDVKM. With 6 bases removed from V and 6 bases from J, the gap between germline ends came to 21 bases. In DNA, the CDR3 is TGTGCCAGCAGCGAGAACTTTCACTTGCGTCTCGAGCAGTACTTC. Its translation: CASSENFHLRLEQYF.

The sample holds a few counts of this clonotype. CDR3 region: CASSLSTYEQYF. The DNA of the CDR3 is TGTGCCAGCAGTCTCTCCACCTACGAGCAGTACTTC. This sequence joins TRBV28 and TRBJ2-7; D gene uncertain. This CDR3 contains 12 residues. Germline V CDR1 and CDR2: MDHEN, SYDVKM. V lost 5 bases and J lost 2, with 7 bases in between.

This clonotype showed up just a few times. The chain uses TRBV6-2 or TRBV6-3 and TRBJ2-1, with 7 bases that match TRBD2. Germline assignment: CDR1 MNHEY and CDR2 SVGEGT. This CDR3 has 15 amino acids. J lost 0 bases, V lost 7 bases, and 6 bases had no gene match. The CDR3 DNA reads TGTGCCAGCAATCCGCGGGGGAGCTCCTACAATGAGCAGTTCTTC. Protein product: CASNPRGSSYNEQFF.

This clonotype showed up just a few times. The chain employs TRBV29-1 and TRBJ1-1, with D perhaps TRBD1 (5 bases). Germline V gene lookup returns CDR1 SQVTM and CDR2 ANQGSEA. The CDR3 extends over 13 amino acids. In DNA, the CDR3 is TGCAGTGTAATCCCCCTCCAGGGCGCCGAGGCTTTCTTT. It specifies CSVIPLQGAEAFF.

This clonotype was seen a handful of times. This rearrangement joins TRBV4-3 to TRBJ1-4, with D unresolved. This CDR3 is built from 16 residues. V was cut by 1 base and J by 3 bases, with 12 bases left in between. Per germline, CDR1 LGHNA and CDR2 YSLEER. CDR3 protein: CASSQGSPIANEKLFF. In nucleotides, the CDR3 is TGCGCCAGCAGCCAAGGCAGTCCGATAGCTAATGAAAAACTGTTTTTT.

The chain is built from TRBV10-3 and TRBJ2-3; D ambiguous. With 6 bases removed from V and 2 bases from J, the gap between germline ends came to 9 bases. The CDR3 runs 13 residues. CDR1 is ENHRY, CDR2 SYGVKD, per germline. The CDR3 DNA sequence: TGTGCCATCAGCATCGAGAACACAGATACGCAGTATTTT. It codes for CAISIENTDTQYF.

This clonotype was picked up many times. The chain is built from TRBV2 and TRBJ2-1; D gene ambiguous. The CDR3 has 13 amino acids. CDR1 SNHLY and CDR2 FYNNEI come from the germline V gene. Trimming left V 8 bases short and J 6 bases short, with 14 bases between. CDR3 protein: CASGVPGGNEQFF. The CDR3 nucleotides are TGTGCCAGCGGGGTCCCCGGTGGCAATGAGCAGTTCTTC.

V gene TRBV28 combines with J gene TRBJ2-5; D is perhaps TRBD1 or TRBD2 (5 bases each). Trimming shortened V by 10 bases and J by 2 bases, and 14 bases separated the two germline ends. CDR3 length: 13 residues. CDR1 and CDR2 (germline): MDHEN, SYDVKM. CDR3 sequence: CATGDGAQETQYF. The CDR3 DNA follows: TGTGCCACCGGGGACGGGGCACAAGAGACCCAGTACTTC. The variable domain in full, completed from reference TRBV28 and TRBJ2-5, reads DVKVTQSSRYLVKRTGEKVFLECVQDMDHENMFWYRQDPGLGLRLIYFSYDVKMKEKGDIPEGYSVSREKKERFSLILESASTNQTSMYLCATGDGAQETQYFGPGTRLLVL.

This clonotype appeared many times. The V gene is TRBV20-1, the J gene TRBJ1-1; D is ambiguous. V lost 7 bases and J 0 bases, leaving 6 bases between the germline ends. The CDR3 runs 11 residues. Germline V gives CDR1 DFQATT, CDR2 SNEGSKA (reference sequence). Here the CDR3 reads CSGAMNTEAFF. CDR3 coding DNA: TGCAGTGGGGCTATGAACACTGAAGCTTTCTTT.

The chain couples TRBV20-1 to TRBJ2-7, with 7 positions matching TRBD2. Germline CDR1 DFQATT, CDR2 SNEGSKA (reference sequence). The CDR3 sequence is 14 residues long. V was clipped by 2 bases and J by 5 bases; unmatched bases: 9. CDR3 bases: TGCAGTGCTAGATTGGGGGGGACGAGAAACGAGCAGTACTTC. Its translation is CSARLGGTRNEQYF.

V is TRBV3-1 and J is TRBJ2-5; D remains ambiguous. Germline CDR1 LGHDT, CDR2 YNNKEL (reference sequence). The CDR3 length is 15 residues. The ends were cut back, 3 bases at V and 0 bases at J, with 11 bases in the middle. The CDR3: CASSHLQRHQETQYF. DNA of the CDR3: TGTGCCAGCAGCCATTTACAGAGACACCAAGAGACCCAGTACTTC.

This clonotype was picked up many times. The V and J genes are TRBV6-5 and TRBJ2-7, with 7 bases that match TRBD1. Trimming took 6 bases from V and 0 from J; bases not matched to a gene: 5. Germline lookup yields CDR1 MNHEY and CDR2 SVGAGI. The CDR3 extends over 14 amino acids. CDR3 region: CASRSTGSSYEQYF. The CDR3 coding sequence is TGTGCCAGCAGGTCGACAGGGAGCTCCTACGAGCAGTACTTC.

This clonotype was observed many times. This chain uses TRBV4-1 with TRBJ1-1; D possibly corresponds to TRBD1 (5 bases). This CDR3 contains 16 residues. Per the germline V gene, CDR1 is MGHRA and CDR2 is YSYEKL. Trimming took off 4 bases at V and 7 bases at J, with 22 bases between the two ends. CDR3 DNA: TGCGCCAGCAGCCGTACATACCCCAGGGATGAGCTTGAAGCTTTCTTT. It encodes CASSRTYPRDELEAFF.

This clonotype was detected ten times or more. This rearrangement joins TRBV27 to TRBJ1-4; 9 bases fit TRBD1. The trim removed 6 bases at V and 7 bases at J, leaving 9 bases unmatched. Per the germline V gene, CDR1 is MNHEY and CDR2 is SMNVEV (reference sequence). The CDR3 covers 15 residues. CDR3 DNA: TGTGCCAGCAGATCCAACAGGGGGCGCTTTGAAAAACTGTTTTTT. Translated: CASRSNRGRFEKLFF.

Here the CDR3 DNA reads TGTGCCAGCCCCCCGGGGGCGGGACCAAGCACAGATACGCAGTATTTT. Protein product: CASPPGAGPSTDTQYF. V and J are TRBV28 and TRBJ2-3, with D perhaps given as TRBD1 or TRBD2 (6 bases each). The CDR3 has 16 residues. The V end was cut by 8 bases, the J end by 0 bases, with 18 bases between. CDR1 and CDR2 (germline): MDHEN, SYDVKM.

This chain uses TRBV30 with TRBJ2-3; D may correspond to TRBD1 or TRBD2 (5 bases each). This CDR3 is built from 14 residues. The ends were cut back, 2 bases at V and 2 bases at J, with 11 bases in the middle. The germline V gene has CDR1 GTSNPN and CDR2 SVGIG (reference sequence). The CDR3: CAWSTWGNTDTQYF. The CDR3 coding sequence is TGTGCCTGGAGTACGTGGGGGAACACAGATACGCAGTATTTT.

This clonotype showed up many times. The chain uses TRBV6-2 or TRBV6-3 and TRBJ2-7; TRBD2 agrees at 10 bases. V was pared by 4 bases and J by 2 bases, with 2 bases of the junction left unmatched. CDR1 MNHEY and CDR2 SVGEGT come from the germline V gene. The length of the CDR3 is 14 residues. CDR3 in DNA: TGTGCCAGCAGTTCCCTAGCGGGGGCCTACGAGCAGTACTTC. Protein sequence: CASSSLAGAYEQYF.

This clonotype has a count of ten or more. The chain is built from TRBV3-1 and TRBJ2-7; 7 bases match TRBD1. This CDR3 spans 15 amino acids. Germline V gene data show CDR1 as LGHDT and CDR2 as YNNKEL (reference sequence). The V segment lost 4 bases and the J segment 0 bases; nucleotides outside the gene matches: 6. The CDR3 loop reads CASSRYRGPSYEQYF. CDR3 coding DNA: TGTGCCAGCAGCCGGTACAGGGGTCCCTCCTACGAGCAGTACTTC.

The chain employs TRBV7-9 and TRBJ2-5; D is possibly TRBD1 or TRBD2 (5 bases each). The CDR3 totals 12 residues. The V and J ends lost 3 bases and 3 bases respectively, with 5 bases between them. Germline lookup yields CDR1 SEHNR and CDR2 FQNEAQ (reference sequence). CDR3 sequence (DNA): TGTGCCAGCAGCTTGGGGGAAGAGACCCAGTACTTC. This encodes CASSLGEETQYF.

V usage is TRBV29-1 and J usage is TRBJ2-1, with D possibly TRBD2 on 5 matching bases. Trimming took off 3 bases at V and 4 bases at J, with 10 bases between the two ends. This CDR3 is built from 13 residues. CDR1 is SQVTM, CDR2 ANQGSEA, per germline. The CDR3 DNA reads as TGCAGCGTTGAGGTAGCGAATTACAATGAGCAGTTCTTC. This gives the protein CSVEVANYNEQFF.

This clonotype was observed many times. The V and J genes are TRBV11-3 and TRBJ2-1; 12 nucleotides match TRBD2. CDR3 length equals 14 residues. V shed 8 bases and J 8 bases; nucleotides not matched to a gene: 7. CDR1 is SGHNT, CDR2 YENEEA, per germline. The CDR3 sequence: CASRLAGETDEQFF. CDR3 nucleotide sequence: TGTGCCAGCCGACTAGCGGGAGAGACTGATGAGCAGTTCTTC.

V is TRBV6-2 or TRBV6-3 and J is TRBJ1-2; maybe TRBD1 (5 bases). The CDR3 is 15 amino acids. The germline gives CDR1 MNHEY, CDR2 SVGEGT. The V end lost 6 bases, the J end lost 5 bases, and 19 bases lay between the germline ends. The CDR3: CASSLVWTGEYGYTF. CDR3 nucleotide sequence: TGTGCCAGCAGCCTTGTGTGGACGGGGGAATATGGCTACACCTTC.

This clonotype showed up many times. This chain connects TRBV29-1 to TRBJ1-2, with 7 bases aligning to TRBD1. Per the germline V gene, CDR1 is SQVTM and CDR2 is ANQGSEA. This CDR3 comprises 13 residues. V gave up 3 bases and J gave up 3 bases; unmatched junction bases: 4. The CDR3 reads CSVDETGDYGYTF. The CDR3 DNA reads as TGCAGCGTTGATGAAACAGGGGACTATGGCTACACCTTC.

This clonotype has a handful of counts. The chain uses TRBV10-3 and TRBJ2-7; possibly TRBD1 or TRBD2 for D (5 bases each). Trimming stripped 0 bases from V and 2 bases from J, with 11 bases between. CDR1 is ENHRY and CDR2 is SYGVKD in the germline V gene. The CDR3 is made up of 15 amino acids. The CDR3 DNA reads as TGTGCCATCAGTGAGTCGAGGGGCGGCACCTACGAGCAGTACTTC. Its protein is CAISESRGGTYEQYF.

This clonotype occurred a few times. The chain is built from TRBV20-1 and TRBJ1-3; the match to TRBD1 covers 8 bases. The germline V gene has CDR1 DFQATT and CDR2 SNEGSKA (reference sequence). V lost 6 bases, J lost 0 bases, and 22 bases stayed unmatched. CDR3 length: 20 amino acids. CDR3 sequence reads: CSAKQDRDSLWVGSGNTIYF. In nucleotides, the CDR3 is TGCAGTGCGAAGCAGGACAGGGATTCGCTGTGGGTTGGCTCTGGAAACACCATATATTTT.

This clonotype came up many times. The J gene is TRBJ2-5, the V gene TRBV7-9, with D perhaps TRBD2 (5 bases). V was pared by 5 bases and J by 1 base, with 14 bases between. Germline values: CDR1 SEHNR, CDR2 FQNEAQ (reference sequence). CDR3 size: 15 residues. The CDR3 DNA sequence: TGTGCCAGCAGCGAACTGAGCGGAGCCCAAGAGACCCAGTACTTC. It translates to CASSELSGAQETQYF.

This clonotype was counted many times. The genes are TRBV28 and TRBJ2-1; a weak D match, TRBD2 (5 bases). The V and J ends lost 7 bases and 9 bases respectively, with 16 bases between them. This CDR3 spans 13 amino acids. The germline V gene encodes CDR1 MDHEN and CDR2 SYDVKM. This CDR3 reads CASKVGVAGEQFF. The CDR3 DNA follows: TGTGCCAGCAAAGTGGGAGTGGCGGGTGAGCAGTTCTTC.